Each of the 12 T cell receptor beta chains below was sequenced from the same sample in a study of blood T cell repertoires in COVID-19. Repertoires were generated with immunoSEQ multiplex PCR, while TCRdb's copy carries only in-frame clones and drops some. Among 250,000 to 300,000 clones, 83% were seen once, and the ten largest hold about 5.7%. The sample taken for sequencing was peripheral blood. Receptors were obtained from a man aged 80 or over with acute or convalescent COVID-19.

The genes are TRBV28 and TRBJ1-6, with 12 bases matching TRBD1. The CDR3 is made up of 15 amino acids. Germline-derived CDR1 and CDR2 are MDHEN and SYDVKM. The J segment lost 9 bases and the V segment lost 5 bases, leaving 5 bases of the junction unmatched. The CDR3 DNA sequence: TGTGCCAGCAGTCAAGGGACAGGGGGCAGTTCACCCCTCCACTTT. It codes for CASSQGTGGSSPLHF.

The chain links TRBV7-6 to TRBJ1-1; the D gene is possibly TRBD1 (5 bases). The V and J ends lost 1 base and 4 bases respectively, with 22 bases between them. Germline loops: CDR1 SGHVS, CDR2 FNYEAQ. The CDR3 sequence is 18 residues long. CDR3 amino acids: CASSLGPGSTTRGTEAFF. The CDR3 coding sequence is TGTGCCAGCAGCTTAGGTCCAGGGTCAACTACGCGAGGCACTGAAGCTTTCTTT.

CDR3 in amino acids: CATSDLSGSRQSRAGELFF. The CDR3 nucleotides are TGTGCCACCAGTGATTTGAGCGGGAGCCGTCAGAGCCGAGCCGGGGAGCTGTTTTTT. This sequence joins TRBV24-1 and TRBJ2-2; 8 bases match TRBD2. This CDR3 is 19 amino acids long. J was trimmed by 6 bases and V by 0 bases; bases with no gene match: 14. The V gene's germline CDR1 is KGHDR and CDR2 SFDVKD.

The chain carries TRBV15 and TRBJ2-1; D uncertain. The CDR3 sequence is 15 residues long. Germline CDR1 is LNHNV and CDR2 is YYDKDF (reference sequence). V was cut by 2 bases and J by 10 bases, with 18 bases left in between. The CDR3 DNA follows: TGTGCCACCAGCAGACCCCGGCCACCCGAGGAGGAGCAGTTCTTC. Translating it yields CATSRPRPPEEEQFF.

This chain uses TRBV9 with TRBJ2-7, with 9 bases aligning to TRBD1. The length of the CDR3 is 15 residues. Per germline, CDR1 SGDLS and CDR2 YYNGEE. The V gene end was trimmed by 2 bases and the J gene end by 3 bases; junction bases not matched to a gene: 6. CDR3 sequence reads: CASSVSPGQGYEQYF. The CDR3 coding sequence is TGTGCCAGCAGCGTCAGTCCGGGACAGGGCTACGAGCAGTACTTC.

The chain has TRBV15 and TRBJ2-1; D unclear. CDR1 is LNHNV, CDR2 YYDKDF, per germline (reference sequence). Deletions cut 6 bases from V and 0 bases from J, with 9 bases between. CDR3 length: 14 residues. The CDR3 coding sequence is TGTGCCACCAGGCGGCGCGACTCCTACAATGAGCAGTTCTTC. It codes for CATRRRDSYNEQFF.

The chain couples TRBV28 to TRBJ1-4; perhaps TRBD1 as D (6 bases). This CDR3 contains 13 residues. Germline CDR1 and CDR2: MDHEN and SYDVKM. Trimming took off 3 bases at V and 4 bases at J, with 6 bases between the two ends. CDR3 protein: CASSLGHNEKLFF. In nucleotides, the CDR3 is TGTGCCAGCAGTTTGGGACATAATGAAAAACTGTTTTTT. Variable domain in full (rest from reference TRBV28 and TRBJ1-4): DVKVTQSSRYLVKRTGEKVFLECVQDMDHENMFWYRQDPGLGLRLIYFSYDVKMKEKGDIPEGYSVSREKKERFSLILESASTNQTSMYLCASSLGHNEKLFFGSGTQLSVL.

The chain uses TRBV28 and TRBJ1-3; weak D call: TRBD1 (5 bases). This CDR3 is built from 17 residues. The V end was cut by 4 bases, the J end by 0 bases, with 16 bases between. Germline CDR1 MDHEN, CDR2 SYDVKM. CDR3 nucleotide sequence: TGTGCCAGCAGTTCTCCCCCGGGACTAAGCTCTGGAAACACCATATATTTT. It encodes CASSSPPGLSSGNTIYF.

The V and J genes are TRBV2 and TRBJ2-1, with D unresolved. CDR1 and CDR2 (germline): SNHLY, FYNNEI. CDR3 length equals 14 residues. V lost 4 bases and J 5 bases, leaving 12 bases between the germline ends. CDR3 sequence: CASSGLVPHNEQFF. For the CDR3, the DNA is TGTGCCAGCAGTGGGCTTGTTCCGCACAATGAGCAGTTCTTC. The whole variable domain, filled in from reference TRBV2 and TRBJ2-1, reads EPEVTQTPSHQVTQMGQEVILRCVPISNHLYFYWYRQILGQKVEFLVSFYNNEISEKSEIFDDQFSVERPDGSNFTLKIRSTKLEDSAMYFCASSGLVPHNEQFFGPGTRLTVL.

V usage is TRBV4-1 and J usage is TRBJ2-2, with D uncertain. With 10 bases removed from V and 0 bases from J, the gap between germline ends came to 12 bases. Germline V CDR1 and CDR2: MGHRA, YSYEKL. The CDR3 covers 14 residues. CDR3 DNA sequence: TGCGCCACCTCAGAGGCGCCGAACACCGGGGAGCTGTTTTTT. It encodes CATSEAPNTGELFF.

The V and J genes are TRBV28 and TRBJ2-1; TRBD2 matches at 11 bases. V was pared by 3 bases and J by 1 base, with 2 bases of the junction left unmatched. Germline V lookup: CDR1 MDHEN, CDR2 SYDVKM. CDR3 size: 16 residues. In DNA, the CDR3 is TGTGCCAGCAGTTTTAGCGGGAGGGCATCCTACAATGAGCAGTTCTTC. This sequence encodes CASSFSGRASYNEQFF.

The J gene is TRBJ2-7, the V gene TRBV27; TRBD1 matches at 7 bases. Germline lookup yields CDR1 MNHEY and CDR2 SMNVEV (reference sequence). V shed 3 bases, J shed 2 bases, and the junction held 4 bases outside the gene matches. CDR3 length equals 14 residues. The CDR3 reads CASSFKGAAYEQYF. Here the CDR3 DNA reads TGTGCCAGCAGTTTTAAGGGGGCCGCCTACGAGCAGTACTTC.